This TCR beta chain derives from a study of blood T cell repertoires in COVID-19. Study-level background: Sources were T cells, B-cell-depleted T cells, or PBMCs; the material itself was cDNA or gDNA.

V was cut by 6 bases and J by 5 bases, with 7 bases left in between. Looked up from germline, CDR1 is MDHEN and CDR2 is SYDVKM. This CDR3 has 11 residues. This clone showed up just once. Using immunoSEQ multiplex PCR, the repertoire was profiled, and TCRdb retains in-frame clones only, with some absent. The table records tens of thousands of clones, 85% of them present only once. The rearrangement links TRBV28 to TRBJ1-1; D not certain. Source material: peripheral blood. The sequence derives from a man of 80 years or more with acute or convalescent COVID-19. CDR3 sequence (DNA): TGTGCCAGCAGATTCCAAACTGAAGCTTTCTTT. Translation gives CASRFQTEAFF.